The present T cell receptor (beta chain) was sequenced within a study of cytomegalovirus exposure and HLA in healthy donors. A multiplex PCR was run with 60 Vbeta primers and 13 Jbeta primers. Profiling relied on immunoSEQ multiplex PCR, and the TCRdb table lists in-frame clones only, not all of them. In the table there are 95,000 to 100,000 clones, 76% of which are singletons. Study-level results: Reported performance of the classifier showed diagnosis of cytomegalovirus status with high specificity and sensitivity.

Per the germline V gene, CDR1 is SGHVS and CDR2 is FNYEAQ. The CDR3 is made up of 15 amino acids. V was pared by 2 bases and J by 5 bases, with 13 bases between. This clone was recorded a few times. Its antigen is currently unknown. This receptor was obtained from a man aged 35 to 55 in good health and CMV-seronegative. What was sequenced was PBMCs. The chain joins TRBV7-6 to TRBJ1-5; D is unresolved. CDR3 region: CASSLTSQSDQPQHF. DNA of the CDR3: TGTGCCAGCAGCTTAACGTCACAGTCCGATCAGCCCCAGCATTTT.